The 30 T cell receptor beta chains presented below share a single source sample, sequenced in a study of shared clonotypes between healthy human individuals. TCRdb's copy holds only in-frame clones and misses some; the assay was immunoSEQ multiplex PCR. The repertoire consists of about 1.5 million clones, with roughly 96% occurring once and the leading ten covering about 1%. Sequenced sample: naive CD4+ T cells sorted from blood. Subset given: CD45RA+ positively selected. These receptors were taken from a man younger than 45 in good health.

The chain links TRBV5-6 to TRBJ2-7, with 12 nucleotides matching TRBD2. The ends lost 4 bases at V and 7 bases at J; junction bases unmatched: 9. The germline V gene encodes CDR1 SGHDT and CDR2 YYEEEE. The CDR3 length is 15 residues. CDR3 coding DNA: TGTGCCAGCAGCAGACGACTAGCGGGAGCTCGGGAGCAGTACTTC. It codes for CASSRRLAGAREQYF. The full variable domain, rest sourced from reference TRBV5-6 and TRBJ2-7, is DAGVTQSPTHLIKTRGQQVTLRCSPKSGHDTVSWYQQALGQGPQFIFQYYEEEERQRGNFPDRFSGHQFPNYSSELNVNALLLGDSALYLCASSRRLAGAREQYFGPGTRLTVT.

The chain combines TRBV20-1 with TRBJ2-1; no definite D call. Looked up from germline, CDR1 is DFQATT and CDR2 is SNEGSKA (reference sequence). This CDR3 is 11 amino acids long. Trimming took 4 bases from V and 6 from J, leaving 7 bases between them. CDR3 DNA sequence: TGCAGTGCTACTAGGACCAATGAGCAGTTCTTC. It translates to CSATRTNEQFF.

V usage is TRBV10-2 and J usage is TRBJ1-3; a weak D match, TRBD1 (6 bases). The CDR3 runs 14 residues. V dropped 4 bases and J dropped 4 bases, with 11 bases sitting between them. CDR1 WSHSY and CDR2 SAAADI come from the germline V gene. CDR3: CASSGQGYGNTIYF. CDR3 sequence (DNA): TGCGCCAGCAGTGGGCAGGGGTACGGAAACACCATATATTTT.

CDR3 amino acids: CASSLATGHNYGYTF. The CDR3 DNA follows: TGCGCCAGCAGCTTGGCTACAGGGCACAACTATGGCTACACCTTC. The chain links TRBV5-1 to TRBJ1-2, with a tentative D call TRBD1 (6 bases). The V end lost 0 bases, the J end lost 2 bases, and 11 bases lay between the germline ends. Per the germline V gene, CDR1 is SGHRS and CDR2 is YFSETQ. The CDR3 is 15 amino acids. The full variable domain, with the rest looked up from reference TRBV5-1 and TRBJ1-2, is KAGVTQTPRYLIKTRGQQVTLSCSPISGHRSVSWYQQTPGQGLQFLFEYFSETQRNKGNFPGRFSGRQFSNSRSEMNVSTLELGDSALYLCASSLATGHNYGYTFGSGTRLTVV.

A remark on this clone: In the same sample, other DNA sequences code for this CDR3. This chain links TRBV7-9 with TRBJ2-7; TRBD1 might be the D (6 bases). The V end was cut by 5 bases, the J end by 0 bases, with 8 bases between. Germline V gene lookup returns CDR1 SEHNR and CDR2 FQNEAQ (reference sequence). The CDR3 totals 13 residues. The CDR3, as DNA: TGTGCCAGCAGCCACAGGGACTCCTACGAGCAGTACTTC. Encoded protein: CASSHRDSYEQYF.

This chain connects TRBV7-2 to TRBJ1-2; maybe TRBD1 (5 bases). V was shortened by 5 bases and J by 5 bases, with 9 bases between the two germline ends. Germline assignment: CDR1 SGHTA and CDR2 FQGNSA. CDR3 length: 12 amino acids. CDR3 sequence: CASSGQGYGYTF. DNA of the CDR3: TGTGCCAGCAGCGGCCAGGGATATGGCTACACCTTC.

This chain links TRBV27 with TRBJ1-2; a weak D match, TRBD1 (5 bases). CDR3 length: 15 residues. CDR1 is MNHEY and CDR2 is SMNVEV in the germline V gene (reference sequence). V gave up 3 bases and J gave up 4 bases, with 15 bases separating them. Here the CDR3 reads CASSFTGDGRYGYTF. CDR3 coding DNA: TGTGCCAGCAGTTTTACAGGAGACGGTCGCTATGGCTACACCTTC.

V usage is TRBV15 and J usage is TRBJ2-3; perhaps TRBD1 as D (6 bases). The germline gives CDR1 LNHNV, CDR2 YYDKDF (reference sequence). Trimming removed 0 bases from V and 2 bases from J, with 12 bases in between. This CDR3 has 16 residues. The CDR3 DNA reads TGTGCCACCAGCAGAGACTTGGGGGCAACCACAGATACGCAGTATTTT. It yields the protein CATSRDLGATTDTQYF.

The chain is built from TRBV25-1 and TRBJ1-1; no clear D. This CDR3 has 15 amino acids. Germline CDR1 is MGHDK and CDR2 is SYGVNS. Trimming took off 1 base at V and 3 bases at J, with 12 bases between the two ends. CDR3 loop: CASSESSGSYTEAFF. CDR3 sequence (DNA): TGTGCCAGCAGTGAATCCTCTGGGTCATACACTGAAGCTTTCTTT.

The chain couples TRBV28 to TRBJ2-5; 8 nucleotides match TRBD2. Germline V gene sequence: CDR1 MDHEN, CDR2 SYDVKM. The CDR3 totals 17 residues. The trim removed 5 bases at V and 3 bases at J, leaving 14 bases unmatched. CDR3 sequence: CASSTTGGGQRKETQYF. The CDR3 DNA follows: TGTGCCAGCAGTACCACGGGAGGGGGGCAACGGAAAGAGACCCAGTACTTC.

The chain carries TRBV14 and TRBJ1-2; D perhaps matches TRBD1 (5 bases). This CDR3 spans 16 amino acids. Germline CDR1 is SGHDN and CDR2 is FVKESK. V was cut by 1 base and J by 1 base, with 13 bases left in between. CDR3 region: CASSQVTGIGNYGYTF. CDR3 coding DNA: TGTGCCAGCAGCCAAGTTACAGGCATCGGTAACTATGGCTACACCTTC.

V usage is TRBV2 and J usage is TRBJ1-1; D call uncertain. The CDR3 has 14 amino acids. The V end lost 0 bases, the J end lost 4 bases, and 9 bases lay between the germline ends. The germline CDR1 and CDR2 sequences are SNHLY and FYNNEI. CDR3: CASSEARGGTEAFF. For the CDR3, the DNA is TGTGCCAGCAGTGAAGCTCGGGGTGGCACTGAAGCTTTCTTT.

This rearrangement joins TRBV11-2 to TRBJ1-2, with 7 bases that match TRBD1. V was clipped by 4 bases and J by 5 bases; unmatched bases: 10. The CDR3 totals 15 residues. Per germline, CDR1 SGHAT and CDR2 FQNNGV. The CDR3 DNA is TGTGCCAGCAGCTCTCTCAGGGGGGGTTGGTATGGCTACACCTTC. It translates to CASSSLRGGWYGYTF.

The sample holds one count of this clone. The sample contains more than one DNA sequence encoding this CDR3. This rearrangement joins TRBV20-1 to TRBJ1-1; D remains unclear. Trimming took off 4 bases at V and 5 bases at J, with 8 bases between the two ends. The CDR3 extends over 11 amino acids. CDR1 is DFQATT and CDR2 is SNEGSKA in the germline V gene (reference sequence). The CDR3 DNA reads TGCAGTGCTAAAGGACGGACTGAAGCTTTCTTT. As protein: CSAKGRTEAFF.

The gene calls are TRBV5-1 and TRBJ2-4; possible D gene TRBD1, 5 bases. The CDR3 consists of 14 residues. Germline V gene sequence: CDR1 SGHRS, CDR2 YFSETQ. V dropped 4 bases and J dropped 9 bases, with 17 bases sitting between them. For the CDR3, the DNA is TGCGCCAGCAGCGAAAAAGTAGGGCAGGGCATTCAGTACTTC. It codes for CASSEKVGQGIQYF.

This chain links TRBV6-5 with TRBJ2-7, with 7 bases fitting TRBD2. Germline loops: CDR1 MNHEY, CDR2 SVGAGI. The CDR3 is 15 residues long. V was pared by 0 bases and J by 2 bases, with 4 bases of the junction left unmatched. CDR3 DNA: TGTGCCAGCAGTTACTCGAATCTAGCGGCCTACGAGCAGTACTTC. Its translation is CASSYSNLAAYEQYF.

The J gene is TRBJ2-7, the V gene TRBV5-4; TRBD1 matches 7 bases. The CDR3 totals 16 residues. In germline, CDR1 is SGHNT, CDR2 YYREEE (reference sequence). V lost 0 bases to trimming and J lost 1 base; unmatched junction nucleotides: 7. CDR3 amino acids: CASSLAGDRDSYEQYF. The CDR3 DNA follows: TGTGCCAGCAGCTTGGCCGGGGACAGAGATTCCTACGAGCAGTACTTC.

The chain uses TRBV7-8 and TRBJ2-6; no reliable D call. Trimming took 3 bases from V and 4 from J, leaving 10 bases between them. CDR1 SGHVS and CDR2 FQNEAQ come from the germline V gene. CDR3 size: 15 residues. This CDR3 reads CASSLSSSGANVLTF. The CDR3 DNA reads TGTGCCAGCAGCTTGTCCTCCTCAGGGGCCAACGTCCTGACTTTC.

The genes are TRBV19 and TRBJ1-1, with 9 bases fitting TRBD1. Germline CDR1 is LNHDA and CDR2 is SQIVND (reference sequence). V was clipped by 5 bases and J by 11 bases; unmatched bases: 15. The CDR3 extends over 15 amino acids. CDR3 sequence reads: CASSLNPGQGFDAFF. CDR3 nucleotides: TGTGCCAGTAGTCTCAATCCGGGACAGGGCTTTGACGCTTTCTTT.

V gene TRBV15 combines with J gene TRBJ1-1; D is perhaps TRBD1 (5 bases). CDR1 and CDR2 (germline): LNHNV, YYDKDF (reference sequence). Trimming took off 0 bases at V and 1 base at J, with 9 bases between the two ends. The CDR3 covers 15 residues. Here the CDR3 reads CATSREGAANTEAFF. The CDR3 DNA reads as TGTGCCACCAGCAGAGAAGGGGCGGCGAACACTGAAGCTTTCTTT.

The chain uses TRBV2 and TRBJ1-5; 7 bases agree with TRBD1. This CDR3 has 13 amino acids. The V gene's germline CDR1 is SNHLY and CDR2 FYNNEI. The V and J ends lost 5 bases and 9 bases, in that order; junction bases with no gene match: 7. The chain's CDR3 is CASSPGTELPQHF. In DNA, the CDR3 is TGTGCCAGCAGTCCGGGGACAGAACTGCCCCAGCATTTT.

This clone has just one count. The rearrangement uses TRBV5-1 and TRBJ2-1; D call uncertain. The CDR3 sequence is 16 residues long. V lost 4 bases to trimming and J lost 0 bases, with 14 bases between them. Per the germline V gene, CDR1 is SGHRS and CDR2 is YFSETQ. The CDR3 sequence is CASSETGVPSYNEQFF. The CDR3 DNA sequence: TGCGCCAGCAGCGAAACTGGGGTTCCCTCCTACAATGAGCAGTTCTTC.

The chain employs TRBV2 and TRBJ1-5, with D perhaps TRBD1 (5 bases). V was cut by 6 bases and J by 0 bases, with 9 bases left in between. Germline V gene lookup returns CDR1 SNHLY and CDR2 FYNNEI. The CDR3 spans 14 residues. CDR3 nucleotides: TGTGCCAGCAGGGTCGACAGTAGCAATCAGCCCCAGCATTTT. It translates to CASRVDSSNQPQHF.

This clone was seen a few times. This sequence joins TRBV6-5 and TRBJ1-1; D possibly corresponds to TRBD1 (6 bases). With 5 bases removed from V and 5 bases from J, the gap between germline ends came to 12 bases. The CDR3 has 13 residues. CDR1 is MNHEY and CDR2 is SVGAGI in the germline V gene. The CDR3 is CASSQGTTTEAFF. The CDR3 DNA reads as TGTGCCAGCAGTCAGGGGACCACAACTGAAGCTTTCTTT.

The rearrangement links TRBV7-8 to TRBJ1-3; tentative D call: TRBD1 (6 bases). V shed 5 bases and J shed 0 bases, with 11 bases lying between them. The CDR3 spans 15 residues. The germline V gene has CDR1 SGHVS and CDR2 FQNEAQ. CDR3 coding DNA: TGTGCCAGCAGCCAACAGGGCTCCTCTGGAAACACCATATATTTT. Residues: CASSQQGSSGNTIYF.

The J gene is TRBJ2-5, the V gene TRBV11-2; 7 positions match TRBD2. Trimming took 3 bases from V and 7 from J; bases not matched to a gene: 14. Germline CDR1 reads SGHAT; CDR2 reads FQNNGV. The CDR3 contains 16 residues. The CDR3 region has the DNA TGTGCCAGCAGCTTCGGTGGAGCGGGACCCGGAGGGACCCAGTACTTC. Amino acid sequence: CASSFGGAGPGGTQYF.

The chain combines TRBV2 with TRBJ1-5, with D possibly being TRBD1 (6 bases). The V gene lost 8 bases and the J gene lost 9 bases, with 20 bases spanning the gap. CDR1 and CDR2 from the germline V gene are SNHLY and FYNNEI. The CDR3 has 14 amino acids. CDR3 bases: TGTGCCAGCGGGGGGCCGGGTTCAGGATGGCCCCAGCATTTT. It encodes CASGGPGSGWPQHF.

The chain is built from TRBV10-3 and TRBJ1-5; TRBD1 is a possible D gene (6 bases). The CDR3 runs 14 residues. The ends were cut back, 1 base at V and 4 bases at J, with 8 bases in the middle. Germline V gives CDR1 ENHRY, CDR2 SYGVKD. CDR3 sequence: CAISEWQGNQPQHF. The CDR3, as DNA: TGTGCCATCAGTGAGTGGCAGGGGAATCAGCCCCAGCATTTT.

The rearrangement links TRBV28 to TRBJ1-4; no definite D call. The CDR3 extends over 14 amino acids. Per germline, CDR1 MDHEN and CDR2 SYDVKM. V was pared by 5 bases and J by 7 bases, with 14 bases between. The CDR3 spells CASSIPTLAEKLFF. CDR3 DNA sequence: TGTGCCAGCAGTATACCGACCTTAGCTGAAAAACTGTTTTTT.

This chain links TRBV7-2 with TRBJ2-1, with 14 bases matching TRBD2. CDR1 and CDR2 from the germline V gene are SGHTA and FQGNSA. This CDR3 contains 17 residues. V lost 1 base and J lost 5; bases outside the gene matches: 4. The CDR3 DNA reads as TGTGCCAGCAGCTTAGTCAAGACTAGCGGGAGGGACAATGAGCAGTTCTTC. Protein sequence: CASSLVKTSGRDNEQFF.